The rows below give T cell receptor beta chains drawn from one sample of a study of blood T cell repertoires in COVID-19. Data came from immunoSEQ multiplex PCR; TCRdb stores just in-frame clones and leaves some out. In the table there are tens of thousands of clones, almost 80% of which are singletons. The source material was peripheral blood. The receptors here all came from an elderly man with acute or convalescent COVID-19. The CDR3 runs from the conserved cysteine through the conserved F or W. The D gene is left open where the match is weak. Rows give clone size only sometimes, using once, few, many, or a class for an expanded clone.

J gene | D gene | clone size | V gene | CDR3 protein | CDR3 DNA
TRBJ1-2 | NA | NA | TRBV7-9 | CASSPGTNYGYTF | TGTGCCAGCAGCCCCGGGACTAACTATGGCTACACCTTC
TRBJ2-1 | TRBD2 | NA | TRBV9 | CASSVEGGPVNEQFF | TGTGCCAGCAGCGTAGAGGGAGGGCCGGTTAATGAGCAGTTCTTC
TRBJ2-2 | NA | NA | TRBV19 | CATGEEGSTGELFF | TGTGCCACTGGGGAAGAGGGATCTACCGGGGAGCTGTTTTTT
TRBJ2-7 | NA | NA | TRBV5-1 | CASSLVAGSYEQYF | TGCGCCAGCAGCTTGGTGGCAGGGTCCTACGAGCAGTACTTC
TRBJ2-1 | TRBD1 | NA | TRBV5-5 | CASSTQGQGANEQFF | TGTGCCAGCAGCACGCAGGGGCAGGGGGCTAATGAGCAGTTCTTC
TRBJ2-5 | TRBD2 | NA | TRBV7-3 | CASSFAGGETQYF | TGTGCCAGCAGCTTCGCGGGGGGCGAGACCCAGTACTTC
TRBJ2-1 | TRBD2 | few | TRBV3-1/TRBV3-2 | CASSSRLANEQFF | TGTGCCAGCAGCTCCCGACTAGCCAATGAGCAGTTCTTC
TRBJ2-2 | NA | NA | TRBV5-1 | CASSRGENTGELFF | TGCGCCAGCAGCCGCGGCGAGAACACCGGGGAGCTGTTTTTT
TRBJ1-1 | NA | NA | TRBV18 | CASSPDRGHSTEAFF | TGTGCCAGCTCACCCGACCGAGGACATAGCACTGAAGCTTTCTTT
TRBJ2-7 | TRBD1 | once | TRBV5-1 | CASRPGTGNYEQYF | TGCGCCAGCAGACCCGGGACAGGGAACTACGAGCAGTACTTC
TRBJ2-7 | NA | NA | TRBV5-4 | CASSLSQGKNEQYF | TGTGCCAGCAGTTTATCTCAGGGGAAAAACGAGCAGTACTTC
TRBJ2-7 | NA | NA | TRBV2 | CASLAGRYEQYF | TGTGCCAGCCTGGCGGGAAGGTACGAGCAGTACTTC
TRBJ2-5 | TRBD2 | NA | TRBV6-5 | CASTAGGEETQYF | TGTGCCAGCACTGCGGGAGGAGAAGAGACCCAGTACTTC
TRBJ2-3 | NA | NA | TRBV7-2 | CASSAGGTRTDTQYF | TGTGCCAGCAGTGCAGGGGGGACTCGCACAGATACGCAGTATTTT
TRBJ1-1 | NA | NA | TRBV12-3/TRBV12-4 | CASSLGGGSEAFF | TGTGCCAGCAGTTTAGGAGGGGGATCTGAAGCTTTCTTT
TRBJ2-3 | TRBD1 | NA | TRBV24-1 | CATSAGGSGTDTQYF | TGTGCCACCAGTGCAGGGGGTAGCGGCACAGATACGCAGTATTTT
TRBJ2-7 | NA | few | TRBV21-1 | CASSTTGTSDLYEQYF | TGTGCCAGCAGCACTACCGGGACTAGCGATTTGTACGAGCAGTACTTC
TRBJ2-5 | TRBD2 | NA | TRBV7-9 | CASTAGVGPETQYF | TGTGCCAGCACAGCGGGAGTTGGCCCGGAGACCCAGTACTTC
TRBJ2-7 | TRBD1 | few | TRBV3-1/TRBV3-2 | CASSVDRGSSNEQYF | TGTGCCAGCAGTGTCGACAGGGGATCGTCCAACGAGCAGTACTTC
TRBJ1-1 | NA | NA | TRBV18 | CASSPILLSEGDTEAFF | TGTGCCAGCTCACCAATTTTGCTCTCGGAGGGAGACACTGAAGCTTTCTTT
TRBJ1-1 | TRBD1 | NA | TRBV5-4 | CASSFRDSYTEAFF | TGTGCCAGCAGCTTTAGGGACAGCTACACTGAAGCTTTCTTT
TRBJ2-2 | TRBD1 | NA | TRBV5-6 | CASSPGTGGNTGELFF | TGTGCCAGCAGCCCCGGGACAGGGGGCAACACCGGGGAGCTGTTTTTT
TRBJ1-2 | TRBD1 | medium-sized | TRBV2 | CASSEALISTGYGYTF | TGTGCCAGCAGTGAAGCGCTCATATCGACAGGGTATGGCTACACCTTC
TRBJ2-2 | NA | NA | TRBV7-8 | CASSLRGRGNTGELFF | TGTGCCAGCAGCTTACGAGGGAGAGGTAACACCGGGGAGCTGTTTTTT
TRBJ1-5 | NA | once | TRBV30 | CAWSPTVSRQPQHF | TGTGCCTGGAGTCCCACCGTATCGAGGCAGCCCCAGCATTTT
TRBJ2-1 | NA | NA | TRBV30 | CAWIIRESSDEQFF | TGTGCCTGGATCATTCGGGAGAGTAGCGATGAGCAGTTCTTC